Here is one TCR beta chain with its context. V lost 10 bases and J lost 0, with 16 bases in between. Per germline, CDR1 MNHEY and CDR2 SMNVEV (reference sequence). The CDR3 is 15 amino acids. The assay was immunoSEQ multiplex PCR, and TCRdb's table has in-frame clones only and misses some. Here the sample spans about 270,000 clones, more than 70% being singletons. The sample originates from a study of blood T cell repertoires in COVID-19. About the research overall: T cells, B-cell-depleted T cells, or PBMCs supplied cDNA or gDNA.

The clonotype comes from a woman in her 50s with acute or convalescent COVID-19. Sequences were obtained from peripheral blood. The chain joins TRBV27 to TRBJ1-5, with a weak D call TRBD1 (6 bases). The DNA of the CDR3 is TGTGCCACTACCGACAGGACAGATAGCAATCAGCCCCAGCATTTT. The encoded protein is CATTDRTDSNQPQHF.